These 23 T cell receptor beta chains share one sample of origin, sequenced in a study of blood T cell repertoires in COVID-19. Assay used: immunoSEQ multiplex PCR; TCRdb lists only in-frame clones, some missing. The sample records roughly 100,000 clones, under 80% being singletons. Input material: peripheral blood. The receptor set was obtained from a man between 65 and 85 years old with active or convalescent COVID-19.

This chain connects TRBV5-5 to TRBJ2-7; no clear D. Germline CDR1 reads SGHKS; CDR2 reads YYEKEE (reference sequence). Trimming left V 0 bases short and J 0 bases short, with 10 bases between. The CDR3 runs 15 residues. As DNA, the CDR3 is TGTGCCAGCAGCTTGGCCCCGGTTTTCTCCTACGAGCAGTACTTC. Its translation is CASSLAPVFSYEQYF.

The chain recombines TRBV10-2 with TRBJ1-2; TRBD1 matches 7 bases. Trimming took 4 bases from V and 7 from J; bases not matched to a gene: 12. There are 15 residues in the CDR3. CDR1 is WSHSY and CDR2 is SAAADI in the germline V gene. The CDR3, as DNA: TGCGCCAGCAGTGGTTCACAGGGGAAAACGCTTGGCTACACCTTC. This translates into CASSGSQGKTLGYTF.

J is TRBJ2-7 and V is TRBV28; 10 bases fit TRBD2. There are 15 residues in the CDR3. The germline gives CDR1 MDHEN, CDR2 SYDVKM. Losses at the gene ends were 7 bases for V and 5 bases for J; bases not matched to a gene: 11. The CDR3 is CASTTAGGLVNEQYF. CDR3 DNA sequence: TGTGCCAGCACCACAGCGGGAGGGCTTGTCAACGAGCAGTACTTC.

The chain is built from TRBV30 and TRBJ2-7, with a possible D match to TRBD1 (5 bases). This CDR3 has 13 residues. Trimming pared 4 bases from V and 2 bases from J, leaving 12 bases between. Germline V CDR1 and CDR2: GTSNPN, SVGIG (reference sequence). CDR3 loop: CAWMQGTAYEQYF. DNA of the CDR3: TGTGCCTGGATGCAGGGAACCGCCTACGAGCAGTACTTC.

The chain couples TRBV3-1 (or the pseudogene TRBV3-2) to TRBJ2-3; 11 positions match TRBD2. Germline V gene data show CDR1 as LGHDT and CDR2 as YNNKEL (reference sequence). The CDR3 runs 17 residues. V shed 3 bases, J shed 4 bases, and the junction held 9 bases outside the gene matches. The CDR3 sequence is CASSHRLAGSAPDTQYF. CDR3 coding DNA: TGTGCCAGCAGCCATCGACTAGCGGGATCCGCTCCAGATACGCAGTATTTT.

J is TRBJ1-2 and V is TRBV19; D possibly corresponds to TRBD1 (5 bases). CDR3 length: 13 residues. Germline V gives CDR1 LNHDA, CDR2 SQIVND (reference sequence). V was trimmed by 4 bases and J by 0 bases, leaving 6 bases between them. DNA for the CDR3: TGTGCCAGTAGTAACAGGCCTAACTATGGCTACACCTTC. This sequence encodes CASSNRPNYGYTF.

V gene TRBV19 combines with J gene TRBJ1-2; no reliable D call. The CDR3 spans 13 residues. V lost 8 bases and J 8 bases, leaving 18 bases between the germline ends. Per the germline V gene, CDR1 is LNHDA and CDR2 is SQIVND (reference sequence). The CDR3 sequence: CASSLREVLGYTF. In DNA, the CDR3 is TGTGCCAGTTCTCTCCGGGAGGTATTGGGCTACACCTTC.

This rearrangement joins TRBV15 to TRBJ2-3; D is unresolved. Germline CDR1 LNHNV, CDR2 YYDKDF (reference sequence). The CDR3 is made up of 12 amino acids. V shed 5 bases and J shed 3 bases, with 6 bases lying between them. The CDR3 protein is CATSGATDTQYF. For the CDR3, the DNA is TGTGCCACCAGCGGAGCGACAGATACGCAGTATTTT.

V is TRBV7-9 and J is TRBJ1-2; TRBD1 matches 12 bases. From germline, CDR1 is SEHNR and CDR2 FQNEAQ (reference sequence). Trimming took 3 bases from V and 5 from J; bases not matched to a gene: 4. CDR3 size: 15 residues. The CDR3 DNA sequence: TGTGCCAGCAGCTTGGGGACAGGGGGCTGGTATGGCTACACCTTC. Its protein is CASSLGTGGWYGYTF.

This clone was seen just once. The rearrangement joins TRBV30 to TRBJ1-5; no reliable D call. The CDR3 is 13 residues long. In germline, CDR1 is GTSNPN, CDR2 SVGIG (reference sequence). V lost 5 bases to trimming and J lost 5 bases, with 13 bases between them. This CDR3 reads CAWARDTYQPQHF. Written as DNA, the CDR3 is TGTGCCTGGGCCCGCGACACCTATCAGCCCCAGCATTTT.

The rearrangement joins TRBV28 to TRBJ2-7, with D tentatively TRBD2 (5 bases). Per the germline V gene, CDR1 is MDHEN and CDR2 is SYDVKM. Trimming removed 5 bases from V and 1 base from J, with 15 bases in between. The CDR3 consists of 15 residues. The CDR3 sequence is CASSLLDGGSYEQYF. The CDR3 nucleotides are TGTGCCAGCAGTCTCCTGGACGGAGGATCCTACGAGCAGTACTTC.

The V call is TRBV7-9, the J call TRBJ2-5; possibly TRBD1 for D (6 bases). The CDR3 has 12 residues. V dropped 8 bases and J dropped 2 bases, with 9 bases sitting between them. CDR1 SEHNR and CDR2 FQNEAQ come from the germline V gene (reference sequence). The CDR3 loop reads CASRDIQETQYF. CDR3 nucleotide sequence: TGTGCCAGCCGGGACATTCAAGAGACCCAGTACTTC.

This clone has a handful of counts. CDR3 in amino acids: CASSYSGVTSGNTIYF. CDR3 nucleotides: TGTGCCAGCAGTTACTCAGGGGTGACCTCTGGAAACACCATATATTTT. The chain has TRBV6-5 and TRBJ1-3; tentatively, D is TRBD1 (5 bases). With 0 bases removed from V and 0 bases from J, the gap between germline ends came to 9 bases. In germline, CDR1 is MNHEY, CDR2 SVGAGI. CDR3 size: 16 residues.

The genes are TRBV5-4 and TRBJ2-3, with TRBD2 matching 8 bases. The germline gives CDR1 SGHNT, CDR2 YYREEE (reference sequence). Trimming cost V 4 bases and J 0 bases; bases outside gene matches: 4. This CDR3 has 15 amino acids. CDR3 coding DNA: TGTGCCAGCAGCCGACTAGCGTCTAGCACAGATACGCAGTATTTT. This encodes CASSRLASSTDTQYF.

With regard to this clone: A read error may account for a junction end that differs from germline. The chain has TRBV6-1 and TRBJ2-7; D possibly corresponds to TRBD1 (6 bases). Germline loops: CDR1 MNHNS, CDR2 SASEGT. The CDR3 is made up of 14 amino acids. The CDR3 here is CASSQASTGYEQYF. The CDR3 nucleotides are TGTGCCAGCAGTCAAGCCTCGACAGGCTACGAGCAGTACTTC.

The chain uses TRBV4-1 and TRBJ2-7, with 8 bases matching TRBD2. The trim removed 1 base at V and 5 bases at J, leaving 7 bases unmatched. In germline, CDR1 is MGHRA, CDR2 YSYEKL. The CDR3 consists of 15 residues. CDR3 DNA: TGCGCCAGCAGCCAAGGTCCGGGAGGGAGCGACGAGCAGTACTTC. It is translated as CASSQGPGGSDEQYF.

V and J are TRBV11-2 and TRBJ2-7, with 12 bases fitting TRBD2. The CDR3 has 15 amino acids. Germline V CDR1 and CDR2: SGHAT, FQNNGV. J lost 0 bases, V lost 6 bases, and 3 bases had no gene match. The CDR3 is CASSWTSGASYEQYF. Here the CDR3 DNA reads TGTGCCAGCAGTTGGACTAGCGGGGCCTCCTACGAGCAGTACTTC.

This clone appeared a single time. Other DNA sequences from this sample encode an identical CDR3 as well. CDR3 nucleotide sequence: TGTGCCAGCAGCTTAAGAGAGGGCTCGAACACCGGGGAGCTGTTTTTT. It encodes CASSLREGSNTGELFF. The chain couples TRBV7-8 to TRBJ2-2; D is perhaps TRBD2 (5 bases). The CDR3 contains 16 residues. With 2 bases removed from V and 0 bases from J, the gap between germline ends came to 10 bases. Per germline, CDR1 SGHVS and CDR2 FQNEAQ.

V usage is TRBV19 and J usage is TRBJ1-1; 8 bases are shared with TRBD1. The length of the CDR3 is 18 residues. The junction had 13 bases not matched to a gene; V was cut back by 3 bases and J by 1 base. Germline V lookup: CDR1 LNHDA, CDR2 SQIVND (reference sequence). CDR3 coding DNA: TGTGCCAGTAGTATCCGAACAGGGGGGCGGGGAGGGAACACTGAAGCTTTCTTT. Translated: CASSIRTGGRGGNTEAFF.

The chain uses TRBV30 and TRBJ1-4; 9 bases map to TRBD1. J was trimmed by 8 bases and V by 8 bases; bases with no gene match: 6. Germline CDR1 and CDR2: GTSNPN and SVGIG (reference sequence). The CDR3 extends over 12 amino acids. CDR3 sequence (DNA): TGTGCCCAACAGGGGGCGCAGGAAAAACTGTTTTTT. As protein: CAQQGAQEKLFF.

V and J are TRBV10-3 and TRBJ1-2, with 7 bases that match TRBD1. Germline V gene lookup returns CDR1 ENHRY and CDR2 SYGVKD. The CDR3 spans 17 residues. V shed 1 base, J shed 1 base, and the junction held 9 bases outside the gene matches. In DNA form, the CDR3 reads TGTGCCATCAGTGAGTACAGAACGGGACAGATTAACTATGGCTACACCTTC. Its protein product is CAISEYRTGQINYGYTF.

This clone was recorded only once. The chain couples TRBV27 to TRBJ2-7; 11 bases map to TRBD1. This CDR3 is built from 15 residues. Germline assignment: CDR1 MNHEY and CDR2 SMNVEV (reference sequence). With 4 bases clipped from V and 6 bases from J, the junction kept 8 bases outside the gene matches. CDR3 DNA sequence: TGTGCCAGCAGTTATGGGGGACAGGGGGTCTTCGAGCAGTACTTC. Amino acid sequence: CASSYGGQGVFEQYF.

The chain combines TRBV7-2 with TRBJ2-5; D is unclear. Trimming took 1 base from V and 5 from J, leaving 5 bases between them. This CDR3 contains 12 residues. Germline assignment: CDR1 SGHTA and CDR2 FQGNSA. The CDR3: CASSLDSETQYF. DNA of the CDR3: TGTGCCAGCAGCTTAGATAGCGAGACCCAGTACTTC.